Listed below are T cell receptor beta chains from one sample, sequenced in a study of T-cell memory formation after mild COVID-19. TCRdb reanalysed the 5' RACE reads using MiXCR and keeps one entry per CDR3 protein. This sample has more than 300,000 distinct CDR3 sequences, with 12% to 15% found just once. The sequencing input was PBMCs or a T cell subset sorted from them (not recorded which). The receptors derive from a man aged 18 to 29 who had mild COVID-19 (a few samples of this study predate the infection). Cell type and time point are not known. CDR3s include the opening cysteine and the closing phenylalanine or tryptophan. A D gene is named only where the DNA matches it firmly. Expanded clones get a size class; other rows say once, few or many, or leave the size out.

CDR3 DNA: TGTGCCAGCAGCCGAAGGAACGAGCAGTACTTC; CDR3 protein: CASSRRNEQYF; J gene: TRBJ2-7; D gene: .; clone size: .; V gene: TRBV12-3/TRBV12-4
CDR3 DNA: TGCAGCGTTGAATCGACAGGGGGAGGCTACACCTTC; CDR3 protein: CSVESTGGGYTF; J gene: TRBJ1-2; D gene: TRBD1; clone size: few; V gene: TRBV29-1
CDR3 DNA: TGCAGTGCTAGCCCCGGGACCAGGGACTCTGGCTACACCTTC; CDR3 protein: CSASPGTRDSGYTF; J gene: TRBJ1-2; D gene: .; clone size: few; V gene: TRBV20-1
CDR3 DNA: TGTGCCAGCAGTTCTGGGGGGACAGTGTACGAGCAGTACTTC; CDR3 protein: CASSSGGTVYEQYF; J gene: TRBJ2-7; D gene: .; clone size: .; V gene: TRBV6-5
CDR3 DNA: TGTGCCATCAGGCCCGGGGACACCGGGGAGCTGTTTTTT; CDR3 protein: CAIRPGDTGELFF; J gene: TRBJ2-2; D gene: .; clone size: .; V gene: TRBV10-3
CDR3 DNA: TGTGCCAGCAGTTACTCGATGTTCCCAGGGGTCATAGATACGCAGTATTTT; CDR3 protein: CASSYSMFPGVIDTQYF; J gene: TRBJ2-3; D gene: .; clone size: few; V gene: TRBV6-2/TRBV6-3
CDR3 DNA: TGTGCCAGCAGTTTTCGGGGCTACGCAGATACGCAGTATTTT; CDR3 protein: CASSFRGYADTQYF; J gene: TRBJ2-3; D gene: .; clone size: .; V gene: TRBV12-3/TRBV12-4
CDR3 DNA: TGTGCCATCAGTGAGTCGAATTGGGGAACCGGGGAGCTGTTTTTT; CDR3 protein: CAISESNWGTGELFF; J gene: TRBJ2-2; D gene: .; clone size: many; V gene: TRBV10-3
CDR3 DNA: TGTGCCAGCAGTTTTTTCGGGACAGGGAACAATGAGCAGTTCTTC; CDR3 protein: CASSFFGTGNNEQFF; J gene: TRBJ2-1; D gene: TRBD1; clone size: few; V gene: TRBV12-3/TRBV12-4
CDR3 DNA: TGTGCCAGCAGGGAGACAGGGTATTTCGCTGAAGCTTTCTTT; CDR3 protein: CASRETGYFAEAFF; J gene: TRBJ1-1; D gene: TRBD1; clone size: .; V gene: TRBV2